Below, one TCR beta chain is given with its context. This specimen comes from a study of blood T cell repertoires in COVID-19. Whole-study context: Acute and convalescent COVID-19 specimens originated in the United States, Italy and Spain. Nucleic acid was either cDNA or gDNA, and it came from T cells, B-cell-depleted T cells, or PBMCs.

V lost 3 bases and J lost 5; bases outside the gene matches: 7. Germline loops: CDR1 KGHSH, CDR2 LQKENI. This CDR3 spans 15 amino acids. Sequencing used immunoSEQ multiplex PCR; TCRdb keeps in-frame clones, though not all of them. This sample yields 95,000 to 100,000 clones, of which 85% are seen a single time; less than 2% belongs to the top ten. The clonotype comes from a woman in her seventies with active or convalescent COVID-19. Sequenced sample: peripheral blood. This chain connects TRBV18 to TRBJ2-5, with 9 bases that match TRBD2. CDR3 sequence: CASSPAGGPEETQYF. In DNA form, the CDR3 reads TGTGCCAGCTCACCGGCGGGAGGGCCGGAGGAGACCCAGTACTTC.